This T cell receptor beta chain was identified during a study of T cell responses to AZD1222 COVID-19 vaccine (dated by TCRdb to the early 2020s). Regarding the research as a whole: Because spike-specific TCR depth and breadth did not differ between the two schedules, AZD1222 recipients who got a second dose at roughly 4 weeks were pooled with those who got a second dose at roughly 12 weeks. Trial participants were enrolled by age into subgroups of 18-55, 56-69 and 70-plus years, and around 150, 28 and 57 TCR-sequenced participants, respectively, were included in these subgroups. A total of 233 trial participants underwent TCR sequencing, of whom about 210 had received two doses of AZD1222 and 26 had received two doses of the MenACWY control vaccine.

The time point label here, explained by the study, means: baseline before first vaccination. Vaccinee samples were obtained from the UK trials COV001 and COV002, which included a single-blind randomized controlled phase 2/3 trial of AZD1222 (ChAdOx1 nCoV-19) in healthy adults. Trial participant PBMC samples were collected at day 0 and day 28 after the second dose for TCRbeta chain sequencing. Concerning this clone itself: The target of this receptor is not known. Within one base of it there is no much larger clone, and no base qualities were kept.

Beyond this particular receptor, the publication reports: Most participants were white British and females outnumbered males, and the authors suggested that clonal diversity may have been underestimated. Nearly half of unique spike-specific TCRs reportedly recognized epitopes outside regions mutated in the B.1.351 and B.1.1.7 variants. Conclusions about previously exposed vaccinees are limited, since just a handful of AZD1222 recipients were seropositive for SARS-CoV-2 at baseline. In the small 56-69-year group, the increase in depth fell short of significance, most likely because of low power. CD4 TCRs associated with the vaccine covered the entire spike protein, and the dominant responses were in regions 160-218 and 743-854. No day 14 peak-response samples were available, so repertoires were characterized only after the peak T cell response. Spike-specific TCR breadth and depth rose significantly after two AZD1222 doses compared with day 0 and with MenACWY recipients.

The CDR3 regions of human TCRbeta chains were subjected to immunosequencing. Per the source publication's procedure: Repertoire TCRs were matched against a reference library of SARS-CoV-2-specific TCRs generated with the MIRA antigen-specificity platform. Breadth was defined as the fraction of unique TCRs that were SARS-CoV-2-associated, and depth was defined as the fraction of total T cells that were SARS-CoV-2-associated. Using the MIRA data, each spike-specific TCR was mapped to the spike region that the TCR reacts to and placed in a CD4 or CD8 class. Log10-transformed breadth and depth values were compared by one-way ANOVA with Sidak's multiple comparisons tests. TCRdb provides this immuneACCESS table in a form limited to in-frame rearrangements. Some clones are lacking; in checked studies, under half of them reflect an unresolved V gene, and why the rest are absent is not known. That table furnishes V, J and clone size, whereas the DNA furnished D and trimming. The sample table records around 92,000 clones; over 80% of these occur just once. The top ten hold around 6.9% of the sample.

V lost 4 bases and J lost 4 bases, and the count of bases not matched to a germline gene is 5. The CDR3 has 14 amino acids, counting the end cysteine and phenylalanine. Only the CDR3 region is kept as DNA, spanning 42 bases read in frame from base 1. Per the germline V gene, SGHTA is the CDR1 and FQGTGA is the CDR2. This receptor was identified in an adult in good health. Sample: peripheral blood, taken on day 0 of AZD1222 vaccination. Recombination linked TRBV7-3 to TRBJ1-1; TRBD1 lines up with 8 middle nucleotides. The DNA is TGTGCCAGCAGCTCCCGACAGGGGACCACTGAAGCTTTCTTT. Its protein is CASSSRQGTTEAFF.